This T cell receptor (beta chain) is drawn from a study of cytomegalovirus exposure and HLA in healthy donors. With respect to this clone: Its antigen is still unknown.

Study-wide results and caveats: It was reportedly the case that the classifier diagnosed cytomegalovirus status with high specificity and sensitivity.

This PCR relied on a set of 60 Vbeta primers and 13 Jbeta primers. Only in-frame clones appear in the TCRdb table, and some are missing; sequencing was by immunoSEQ multiplex PCR. The repertoire table contains about 91,000 clones. Germline V lookup: CDR1 MNHEY, CDR2 SVGAGI. The CDR3 is made up of 13 amino acids. Trimming stripped 8 bases from V and 5 bases from J, with 15 bases between. The source material was PBMCs. The clonotype was recovered from a woman aged 30 to 39 in good health and CMV-seronegative. V gene TRBV6-5 combines with J gene TRBJ1-2; D remains ambiguous. The CDR3 region is CASGLMTGYGYTF. CDR3 coding DNA: TGTGCCAGCGGTCTCATGACGGGATATGGCTACACCTTC.